This entry lists 32 T cell receptor beta chains sequenced from one sample in a study of blood T cell repertoires in COVID-19. Data came from immunoSEQ multiplex PCR; TCRdb stores just in-frame clones and leaves some out. This sample has some 420,000 clones, with over 75% found just once. The sequenced material came from PBMCs or T cells enriched from blood (not recorded which). Source of these receptors: a man aged 25-45 years who had recovered from COVID-19.

The genes are TRBV18 and TRBJ1-3, with 7 bases that match TRBD1. The CDR3 loop spans 17 amino acids. The V gene's germline CDR1 is KGHSH and CDR2 LQKENI. V trimming: 3 bases; J trimming: 4 bases; junction bases outside the gene matches: 12. The CDR3 coding sequence is TGTGCCAGCTCACCGCTACAGGGGTTGATTATCGGAAACACCATATATTTT. It yields the protein CASSPLQGLIIGNTIYF.

This clone occurred once. The chain has TRBV10-3 and TRBJ1-5; 7 bases are shared with TRBD1. V lost 4 bases to trimming and J lost 0 bases; unmatched junction nucleotides: 0. The CDR3 is 14 residues long. Germline CDR1 is ENHRY and CDR2 is SYGVKD. The CDR3 sequence is CAISGDSSNQPQHF. CDR3 sequence (DNA): TGTGCCATCAGTGGGGACAGTAGCAATCAGCCCCAGCATTTT.

The chain is built from TRBV7-9 and TRBJ1-2, with TRBD1 matching 7 bases. Germline V lookup: CDR1 SEHNR, CDR2 FQNEAQ (reference sequence). Germline trimming cut 5 bases from V and 8 bases from J; bases unmatched to any gene: 11. This CDR3 is built from 14 residues. The CDR3 DNA is TGTGCCAGCAGCGCTTTCCGGCAGGGGGGCGGCTACACCTTC. As protein: CASSAFRQGGGYTF.

This CDR3 reads CASSLNRGRELFF. DNA for the CDR3: TGTGCCAGCAGCTTAAATCGGGGGAGGGAACTGTTTTTT. The chain combines TRBV7-8 with TRBJ1-4; TRBD1 is a possible D gene (5 bases). The V gene's germline CDR1 is SGHVS and CDR2 FQNEAQ. CDR3 length equals 13 residues. V lost 2 bases to trimming and J lost 12 bases, with 13 bases between them.

In this sample, this clone turned up once. The chain uses TRBV7-6 and TRBJ2-1; tentative D call: TRBD2 (5 bases). The CDR3 contains 12 residues. Germline CDR1 reads SGHVS; CDR2 reads FNYEAQ. V dropped 2 bases and J dropped 12 bases, with 11 bases sitting between them. DNA for the CDR3: TGTGCCAGCAGCTTATTCCTTGGAGGGCAGTTCTTC. Translating gives CASSLFLGGQFF. The full variable domain, in which reference TRBV7-6 and TRBJ2-1 provide the parts outside the CDR3, is GAGVSQSPRYKVTKRGQDVALRCDPISGHVSLYWYRQALGQGPEFLTYFNYEAQQDKSGLPNDRFSAERPEGSISTLTIQRTEQRDSAMYRCASSLFLGGQFFGPGTRLTVL.

The CDR3 is CASSLEGVGTEAFF. In DNA form, the CDR3 reads TGCGCCAGCAGCTTGGAGGGGGTTGGGACTGAAGCTTTCTTT. The genes are TRBV5-1 and TRBJ1-1; weak D call: TRBD1 (6 bases). CDR1 SGHRS and CDR2 YFSETQ come from the germline V gene. V lost 0 bases to trimming and J lost 5 bases, with 11 bases between them. There are 14 residues in the CDR3.

This clone was found once. This chain joins TRBV28 and TRBJ1-2, with 8 bases fitting TRBD1. Germline V CDR1 and CDR2: MDHEN, SYDVKM. The CDR3 loop spans 16 amino acids. V was pared by 4 bases and J by 1 base, with 8 bases of the junction left unmatched. This CDR3 reads CASSSRGQEFNYGYTF. Here the CDR3 DNA reads TGTGCCAGCAGTTCAAGGGGACAGGAGTTTAACTATGGCTACACCTTC.

The rearrangement links TRBV11-2 to TRBJ2-3; 12 bases are shared with TRBD2. V lost 5 bases and J lost 0; bases outside the gene matches: 9. This CDR3 spans 18 amino acids. Germline values: CDR1 SGHAT, CDR2 FQNNGV. CDR3 protein: CASSTLAGGKSSTDTQYF. CDR3 DNA sequence: TGTGCCAGCAGCACACTAGCGGGAGGAAAGTCTAGCACAGATACGCAGTATTTT.

The genes are TRBV6-5 and TRBJ2-3; 11 nucleotides match TRBD2. Losses at the gene ends were 2 bases for V and 4 bases for J; bases not matched to a gene: 2. This CDR3 is built from 15 residues. CDR1 is MNHEY, CDR2 SVGAGI, per germline. The CDR3 sequence is CASSYTSGSADTQYF. The CDR3 DNA follows: TGTGCCAGCAGTTACACTAGCGGGAGCGCAGATACGCAGTATTTT.

The chain couples TRBV7-2 to TRBJ2-3; 8 nucleotides match TRBD1. The germline gives CDR1 SGHTA, CDR2 FQGNSA. Unmatched junction bases numbered 9, after V lost 3 bases and J lost 4 bases. This CDR3 is built from 16 residues. The CDR3 region is CASSLLGQALSDTQYF. The CDR3, as DNA: TGTGCCAGCAGCTTGTTGGGACAGGCGTTGTCAGATACGCAGTATTTT.

The chain joins TRBV6-5 to TRBJ2-2; 8 nucleotides match TRBD1. This CDR3 is built from 14 residues. J was trimmed by 7 bases and V by 5 bases; bases with no gene match: 6. Germline CDR1 reads MNHEY; CDR2 reads SVGAGI. The CDR3 region has the DNA TGTGCCAGCAGTCGACAGGGGTTTGGCGGGGAGCTGTTTTTT. It is translated as CASSRQGFGGELFF.

This clone was seen once. The J gene is TRBJ2-1, the V gene TRBV29-1, with a possible D match to TRBD2 (5 bases). Germline CDR1 SQVTM, CDR2 ANQGSEA. The CDR3 runs to 13 residues. The V gene lost 4 bases and the J gene lost 2 bases, with 9 bases spanning the gap. The CDR3 bases are TGCAGCGTTGCCGGACTGACCTACAATGAGCAGTTCTTC. It codes for CSVAGLTYNEQFF.

This clone was picked up one time. The rearrangement joins TRBV5-8 to TRBJ1-2; the match to TRBD1 covers 7 bases. The CDR3 runs to 15 residues. V shed 4 bases, J shed 8 bases, and the junction held 14 bases outside the gene matches. Germline CDR1 SGHTS, CDR2 YDEGEE. Here the CDR3 DNA reads TGTGCCAGCAGCACTCGACAGGGCAACATGGGGGGCTACACCTTC. Its translation is CASSTRQGNMGGYTF.

V and J are TRBV18 and TRBJ2-3; possible D gene TRBD1, 5 bases. V was shortened by 1 base and J by 0 bases, with 11 bases between the two germline ends. The CDR3 has 16 residues. The germline gives CDR1 KGHSH, CDR2 LQKENI. The CDR3: CASSPQGSPSTDTQYF. The CDR3 bases are TGTGCCAGCTCACCACAGGGGTCCCCTAGCACAGATACGCAGTATTTT.

The chain has TRBV7-9 and TRBJ2-2; D is perhaps TRBD2 (5 bases). The CDR3 is made up of 12 amino acids. The germline V gene has CDR1 SEHNR and CDR2 FQNEAQ (reference sequence). V was pared by 8 bases and J by 8 bases, with 12 bases between. The CDR3 DNA is TGTGCCAGCGACGGGAATTCGGGGGAGCTGTTTTTT. It codes for CASDGNSGELFF.

The genes are TRBV29-1 and TRBJ1-1; the match to TRBD1 covers 7 bases. Unmatched junction bases numbered 5, after V lost 0 bases and J lost 4 bases. Germline loops: CDR1 SQVTM, CDR2 ANQGSEA. This CDR3 is built from 14 residues. The chain's CDR3 is CSVEELAGGTEAFF. In nucleotides, the CDR3 is TGCAGCGTTGAAGAATTAGCAGGGGGCACTGAAGCTTTCTTT.

The chain links TRBV29-1 to TRBJ2-1; no definite D call. This CDR3 has 11 amino acids. Germline CDR1 reads SQVTM; CDR2 reads ANQGSEA. V was pared by 4 bases and J by 4 bases, with 5 bases between. Written as DNA, the CDR3 is TGCAGCGTTGTACGGTACAATGAGCAGTTCTTC. Translating it yields CSVVRYNEQFF.

The chain carries TRBV9 and TRBJ1-3; D possibly corresponds to TRBD1 (6 bases). CDR3 size: 15 residues. V lost 5 bases and J 2 bases, leaving 14 bases between the germline ends. CDR1 is SGDLS and CDR2 is YYNGEE in the germline V gene. CDR3: CASRAYPGAGNTIYF. The DNA for the CDR3 is TGTGCCAGCAGAGCCTACCCAGGGGCTGGAAACACCATATATTTT.

The V call is TRBV18, the J call TRBJ2-3, with 9 bases lining up with TRBD2. Trimming took 6 bases from V and 3 from J; bases not matched to a gene: 7. Looked up from germline, CDR1 is KGHSH and CDR2 is LQKENI. The CDR3 contains 15 residues. This CDR3 reads CASSVSGSLTDTQYF. The CDR3 bases are TGTGCCAGCTCGGTTAGCGGGAGCCTGACAGATACGCAGTATTTT.

This sequence joins TRBV28 and TRBJ1-2, with 7 bases fitting TRBD1. This CDR3 spans 14 amino acids. V lost 7 bases and J lost 8; bases outside the gene matches: 13. Germline V gene sequence: CDR1 MDHEN, CDR2 SYDVKM. This chain's CDR3 is CASTLSRQGGGYTF. The CDR3 DNA reads as TGTGCCAGCACCCTCTCCCGGCAGGGGGGCGGCTACACCTTC.

The chain links TRBV3-1 (or the pseudogene TRBV3-2) to TRBJ2-7, with a tentative D call TRBD2 (6 bases). The V and J ends lost 0 bases and 5 bases respectively, with 14 bases between them. Per the germline V gene, CDR1 is LGHDT and CDR2 is YNNKEL (reference sequence). This CDR3 has 15 residues. The CDR3 nucleotides are TGTGCCAGCAGCCAAGATCGAGGGACTCTTGACGAGCAGTACTTC. Its protein is CASSQDRGTLDEQYF.

This clone was observed at least ten times. As DNA, the CDR3 is TGTGCCAGCAGCCCCACTAGCACCGGGGAGCTGTTTTTT. Its translation is CASSPTSTGELFF. The chain joins TRBV5-4 to TRBJ2-2; tentative D call: TRBD2 (5 bases). CDR3 length: 13 residues. The ends were cut back, 4 bases at V and 4 bases at J, with 8 bases in the middle. Germline CDR1 is SGHNT and CDR2 is YYREEE (reference sequence). Based on the CDR3 plus reference TRBV5-4 and TRBJ2-2, the full variable domain is ETGVTQSPTHLIKTRGQQVTLRCSSQSGHNTVSWYQQALGQGPQFIFQYYREEENGRGNFPPRFSGLQFPNYSSELNVNALELDDSALYLCASSPTSTGELFFGEGSRLTVL.

This chain links TRBV3-1 (or the pseudogene TRBV3-2) with TRBJ1-2; D gene uncertain. Trimming removed 2 bases from V and 4 bases from J, with 11 bases in between. The germline V gene encodes CDR1 LGHDT and CDR2 YNNKEL (reference sequence). The CDR3 is made up of 14 amino acids. CDR3 nucleotide sequence: TGTGCCAGCAGCCAATCCGACGGGATCTATGGCTACACCTTC. It codes for CASSQSDGIYGYTF.

The V gene is TRBV19, the J gene TRBJ1-2; D unresolved. Trimming stripped 3 bases from V and 8 bases from J, with 10 bases between. The CDR3 runs to 12 residues. Germline lookup yields CDR1 LNHDA and CDR2 SQIVND (reference sequence). The CDR3 DNA reads as TGTGCCAGTAGTATTGCCGGGTTGGGCTACACCTTC. This translates into CASSIAGLGYTF.

The chain recombines TRBV7-9 with TRBJ1-6, with D unresolved. Germline-derived CDR1 and CDR2 are SEHNR and FQNEAQ (reference sequence). V was clipped by 4 bases and J by 8 bases, with 9 bases between them. The CDR3 is made up of 13 amino acids. CDR3 coding DNA: TGTGCCAGCAGCTCTACTAGGGATTCACCCCTCCACTTT. It is translated as CASSSTRDSPLHF.

V is TRBV28 and J is TRBJ1-5; D gene ambiguous. The V and J ends lost 0 bases and 0 bases respectively, with 15 bases between them. Germline V gene sequence: CDR1 MDHEN, CDR2 SYDVKM. The CDR3 is 18 residues long. CDR3 loop: CASSLWTNSGYSNQPQHF. CDR3 coding DNA: TGTGCCAGCAGTTTATGGACAAACTCGGGATATAGCAATCAGCCCCAGCATTTT.

This rearrangement joins TRBV11-2 to TRBJ2-2, with TRBD1 matching 7 bases. V trimming: 2 bases; J trimming: 5 bases; junction bases outside the gene matches: 5. CDR1 and CDR2 (germline): SGHAT, FQNNGV. CDR3 length equals 15 residues. CDR3 sequence: CASSLSGGKTGELFF. Written as DNA, the CDR3 is TGTGCCAGCAGCTTATCAGGGGGTAAAACCGGGGAGCTGTTTTTT.

This clone appeared a single time. The V and J genes are TRBV6-5 and TRBJ2-4; D is perhaps TRBD1 (6 bases). CDR3 length: 15 amino acids. V lost 0 bases and J lost 6, with 12 bases in between. Germline V gives CDR1 MNHEY, CDR2 SVGAGI. Here the CDR3 DNA reads TGTGCCAGCAGTTACTCGAACAGGGATGGAAACATTCAGTACTTC. Its protein product is CASSYSNRDGNIQYF.

The rearrangement uses TRBV30 and TRBJ2-6, with D possibly being TRBD1 (6 bases). Germline V gene sequence: CDR1 GTSNPN, CDR2 SVGIG (reference sequence). The CDR3 sequence is 15 residues long. Trimming pared 2 bases from V and 4 bases from J, leaving 12 bases between. The CDR3 nucleotides are TGTGCCTGGAGTCAGGGGCTGTTCGGGGCCAACGTCCTGACTTTC. The encoded protein is CAWSQGLFGANVLTF. The full variable domain, in which reference TRBV30 and TRBJ2-6 provide the parts outside the CDR3, is SQTIHQWPATLVQPVGSPLSLECTVEGTSNPNLYWYRQAAGRGLQLLFYSVGIGQISSEVPQNLSASRPQDRQFILSSKKLLLSDSGFYLCAWSQGLFGANVLTFGAGSRLTVL.

The rearrangement links TRBV29-1 to TRBJ1-1; 8 nucleotides match TRBD1. J lost 9 bases, V lost 7 bases, and 7 bases had no gene match. CDR3 size: 11 residues. Germline loops: CDR1 SQVTM, CDR2 ANQGSEA. The CDR3 is CSGRGQGKAFF. Written as DNA, the CDR3 is TGCAGCGGAAGAGGACAGGGAAAAGCTTTCTTT.

This chain connects TRBV4-1 to TRBJ2-4, with D maybe TRBD1 (5 bases). Germline V gene data show CDR1 as MGHRA and CDR2 as YSYEKL. V shed 0 bases and J shed 4 bases, with 16 bases lying between them. This CDR3 is 17 amino acids long. The CDR3: CASSQEFRGNKKNIQYF. The CDR3 nucleotides read TGCGCCAGCAGCCAAGAATTTAGGGGCAACAAAAAAAACATTCAGTACTTC.

This clone turned up a few times. The sample contains more than one DNA sequence encoding this CDR3. The chain has TRBV6-1 and TRBJ2-7, with 9 positions matching TRBD2. Germline-derived CDR1 and CDR2 are MNHNS and SASEGT. The CDR3 covers 15 residues. V was clipped by 3 bases and J by 1 base; unmatched bases: 4. CDR3 residues: CASSERLAESYEQYF. The CDR3 region has the DNA TGTGCCAGCAGTGAGCGACTAGCGGAGTCCTACGAGCAGTACTTC.